The 31 T cell receptor beta chains presented below share a single source sample, sequenced in a study of T cells in Graves' hyperthyroidism and ophthalmopathy (dated by TCRdb to about 2019). Receptor amplification or capture employed multiplex PCR. Sequenced using an Illumina HiSeq 2000. Amplification of TCR beta CDR3 regions was carried out from RNA transcripts. A first-round RT-PCR of the TCR CDR3 used the HTBI primer set with the Qiagen OneStep RT-PCR kit. The public reads were reanalyzed by TCRdb: fastp trimming at Q25, MiXCR alignment, in-frame beta chains only. Each entry is one CDR3 protein sequence, shown with its most common DNA and genes. This sample has 300,000 to 400,000 distinct CDR3 sequences in its table, and 15% to 20% of those were observed once. The ten largest make up approximately 49% of the sample. Sequenced input: blood. These receptor sequences come from a woman in her fifties or sixties with Graves' hyperthyroidism.

This clonotype was seen many times. V gene TRBV6-1 combines with J gene TRBJ1-2, with 7 nucleotides matching TRBD1. CDR1 is MNHNS, CDR2 SASEGT, per germline. The CDR3 is 13 residues long. V shed 6 bases and J 6 bases; nucleotides not matched to a gene: 7. CDR3 amino acids: CASSRDRLDGYTF. In DNA, the CDR3 is TGTGCCAGCAGCAGGGACAGACTTGATGGCTACACCTTC.

The chain employs TRBV6-1 and TRBJ1-6, with a possible D match to TRBD1 (5 bases). Germline V gives CDR1 MNHNS, CDR2 SASEGT. The ends were cut back, 6 bases at V and 0 bases at J, with 9 bases in the middle. The CDR3 extends over 15 amino acids. The CDR3 region is CASRSQGSYNSPLHF. The CDR3, as DNA: TGTGCCAGCAGGAGTCAGGGCTCCTATAATTCACCCCTCCACTTT.

This clonotype was observed at least ten times. This chain joins TRBV12-3 or TRBV12-4 and TRBJ2-1; D unresolved. The CDR3 extends over 13 amino acids. The V end was cut by 3 bases, the J end by 7 bases, with 10 bases between. CDR3 sequence reads: CASSFAPINEQFF. CDR3 in DNA: TGTGCCAGCAGTTTTGCGCCTATAAATGAGCAGTTCTTC.

The chain has TRBV5-8 and TRBJ2-6, with D perhaps TRBD1 (5 bases). CDR1 and CDR2 (germline): SGHTS, YDEGEE. The CDR3 covers 13 residues. V gave up 2 bases and J gave up 18 bases, with 18 bases separating them. The CDR3 region is CASSFAANRPPTF. CDR3 nucleotides: TGTGCCAGCAGCTTTGCCGCGAACAGGCCACCGACTTTC.

This rearrangement joins TRBV6-2 or TRBV6-3 to TRBJ2-7; 13 nucleotides align to TRBD2. The germline CDR1 and CDR2 sequences are MNHEY and SVGEGT. The CDR3 covers 15 residues. Trimming removed 5 bases from V and 6 bases from J; junction bases left unmatched: 7. The CDR3 is CASSGLGLAGPEQYF. Written as DNA, the CDR3 is TGTGCCAGCAGTGGCTTGGGACTAGCGGGACCCGAGCAGTACTTC.

There are many counts of this clonotype. The V gene is TRBV11-2, the J gene TRBJ2-5; TRBD1 matches at 12 bases. From germline, CDR1 is SGHAT and CDR2 FQNNGV. V was clipped by 0 bases and J by 5 bases; unmatched bases: 4. This CDR3 contains 16 residues. The CDR3 sequence is CASSLEGTGGWETQYF. CDR3 in DNA: TGTGCCAGCAGCTTAGAGGGGACAGGGGGCTGGGAGACCCAGTACTTC.

The table lists this clonotype with many counts. The gene calls are TRBV13 and TRBJ2-7; 14 nucleotides line up with TRBD2. This CDR3 has 16 residues. The germline V gene encodes CDR1 PRHDT and CDR2 FYEKMQ (reference sequence). With V trimmed by 4 bases and J by 5 bases, 7 bases remained unmatched. DNA for the CDR3: TGTGCCAGCAGCTCCACGGGACTAGCGGGAGTACACGAGCAGTACTTC. Residues: CASSSTGLAGVHEQYF.

In its sample, this clonotype was seen a few times. V and J are TRBV4-2 and TRBJ2-5; TRBD2 might be the D (6 bases). The germline V gene has CDR1 LGHNA and CDR2 YNFKEQ. Trimming took 4 bases from V and 2 from J, leaving 14 bases between them. CDR3 size: 15 residues. The CDR3 sequence: CASSLSGGVQETQYF. CDR3 bases: TGTGCCAGCAGCCTGTCGGGCGGGGTACAAGAGACCCAGTACTTC.

This clonotype occurred many times. V usage is TRBV28 and J usage is TRBJ2-3, with 14 bases aligning to TRBD2. Per the germline V gene, CDR1 is MDHEN and CDR2 is SYDVKM. The trim removed 4 bases at V and 3 bases at J, leaving 6 bases unmatched. The CDR3 is 17 residues long. The DNA of the CDR3 is TGTGCCAGCAGTTCCCGACTAGCGGGAGGGAAAACAGATACGCAGTATTTT. Encoded protein: CASSSRLAGGKTDTQYF.

The chain recombines TRBV6-1 with TRBJ1-5, with D unclear. CDR3 length equals 13 residues. Trimming took off 3 bases at V and 12 bases at J, with 15 bases between the two ends. CDR1 and CDR2 (germline): MNHNS, SASEGT. CDR3 DNA sequence: TGTGCCAGCAGTGATAATGGACTGGGAGTCCAGCATTTT. Protein sequence: CASSDNGLGVQHF.

The chain links TRBV19 to TRBJ1-1; the D gene is possibly TRBD1 (6 bases). Trimming took off 7 bases at V and 2 bases at J, with 11 bases between the two ends. The germline V gene has CDR1 LNHDA and CDR2 SQIVND (reference sequence). CDR3 length equals 13 residues. CDR3 region: CASKRTENTEAFF. The CDR3 DNA reads TGTGCCAGTAAACGGACAGAAAACACTGAAGCTTTCTTT.

This clonotype appeared a few times. This chain connects TRBV11-2 to TRBJ2-7, with 8 bases lining up with TRBD1. The CDR3 covers 14 residues. Germline CDR1 reads SGHAT; CDR2 reads FQNNGV. The trim removed 4 bases at V and 7 bases at J, leaving 9 bases unmatched. CDR3 sequence: CASSSGTGPIEQYF. The DNA for the CDR3 is TGTGCCAGCAGCTCCGGGACAGGCCCAATTGAGCAGTACTTC. Variable domain in full (rest from reference TRBV11-2 and TRBJ2-7): EAGVAQSPRYKIIEKRQSVAFWCNPISGHATLYWYQQILGQGPKLLIQFQNNGVVDDSQLPKDRFSAERLKGVDSTLKIQPAKLEDSAVYLCASSSGTGPIEQYFGPGTRLTVT.

There are a few counts of this clonotype. The V and J genes are TRBV15 and TRBJ2-5; the D is unclear. The CDR3 runs to 12 residues. Trimming cost V 1 base and J 7 bases, with 7 bases left between them. Germline V gene lookup returns CDR1 LNHNV and CDR2 YYDKDF (reference sequence). The CDR3 DNA is TGTGCCACCAGCAGAGGCGCTGGGACCCAGTACTTC. Protein product: CATSRGAGTQYF.

This clonotype was found many times. The rearrangement links TRBV2 to TRBJ1-2; D is unresolved. Germline CDR1 and CDR2: SNHLY and FYNNEI. V shed 7 bases and J shed 5 bases, with 11 bases lying between them. This CDR3 is built from 12 residues. CDR3 residues: CASTWNGYGYTF. CDR3 sequence (DNA): TGTGCCAGCACGTGGAATGGGTATGGCTACACCTTC.

J is TRBJ1-1 and V is TRBV18; 7 nucleotides line up with TRBD1. From germline, CDR1 is KGHSH and CDR2 LQKENI. Trimming at V came to 5 bases and at J to 0 bases, leaving 9 bases not matched to a gene. This CDR3 has 16 residues. The CDR3 coding sequence is TGTGCCAGCTCAATCAACAGGGGAAAACTGAACACTGAAGCTTTCTTT. It specifies CASSINRGKLNTEAFF.

There are many counts of this clonotype. This chain connects TRBV20-1 to TRBJ1-1; maybe TRBD1 (6 bases). The CDR3 is 15 amino acids. The germline V and J ends were trimmed by 3 bases and 4 bases, with 18 bases remaining between them. The germline V gene has CDR1 DFQATT and CDR2 SNEGSKA (reference sequence). CDR3 nucleotide sequence: TGCAGTGCTAGGACCAGGGGTTTTGGAGGCACTGAAGCTTTCTTT. Its translation: CSARTRGFGGTEAFF.

This clonotype showed up just a few times. The gene calls are TRBV28 and TRBJ1-4; unclear D gene. CDR1 and CDR2 from the germline V gene are MDHEN and SYDVKM. The V end was cut by 2 bases, the J end by 5 bases, with 6 bases between. CDR3 length equals 13 residues. CDR3 region: CASSLHRNEKLFF. CDR3 sequence (DNA): TGTGCCAGCAGTTTACACAGAAATGAAAAACTGTTTTTT.

The chain has TRBV20-1 and TRBJ2-1; a weak D match, TRBD2 (5 bases). Germline loops: CDR1 DFQATT, CDR2 SNEGSKA (reference sequence). The length of the CDR3 is 14 residues. Trimming took off 3 bases at V and 4 bases at J, with 13 bases between the two ends. Here the CDR3 reads CSASEGSEYNEQFF. As DNA, the CDR3 is TGCAGTGCTAGTGAGGGATCAGAATACAATGAGCAGTTCTTC.

In its sample, this clonotype was seen a few times. This chain uses TRBV10-2 with TRBJ1-1; D unresolved. V lost 4 bases and J lost 4, with 13 bases in between. This CDR3 contains 14 residues. Germline V gene data show CDR1 as WSHSY and CDR2 as SAAADI. The CDR3 sequence is CASSATLLGTEAFF. In nucleotides, the CDR3 is TGCGCCAGCAGTGCGACCCTACTTGGCACTGAAGCTTTCTTT.

This clonotype appeared many times. The V and J genes are TRBV5-1 and TRBJ2-1, with a tentative D call TRBD2 (5 bases). The CDR3 is 15 amino acids. Trimming removed 1 base at V and 0 bases at J, with 8 bases between. From germline, CDR1 is SGHRS and CDR2 YFSETQ. The CDR3: CASSLIGVSYNEQFF. The CDR3, as DNA: TGCGCCAGCAGCTTGATCGGGGTCTCCTACAATGAGCAGTTCTTC.

This clonotype was detected many times. The gene calls are TRBV20-1 and TRBJ2-1; D may be TRBD2 (5 bases). The ends were cut back, 0 bases at V and 5 bases at J, with 14 bases in the middle. The V gene's germline CDR1 is DFQATT and CDR2 SNEGSKA (reference sequence). The CDR3 consists of 15 residues. CDR3 residues: CSARDWSGWDNEQFF. The CDR3 bases are TGCAGTGCTAGAGATTGGAGCGGTTGGGACAATGAGCAGTTCTTC.

This clonotype has at least ten counts. V is TRBV7-2 and J is TRBJ1-2; D is undetermined. The V end lost 1 base, the J end lost 4 bases, and 10 bases lay between the germline ends. CDR1 is SGHTA and CDR2 is FQGNSA in the germline V gene. The CDR3 sequence is 14 residues long. The CDR3 here is CASSLDEGFYGYTF. The CDR3, as DNA: TGTGCCAGCAGCTTAGATGAGGGCTTCTATGGCTACACCTTC.

This clonotype was recorded at least ten times. The chain has TRBV6-1 and TRBJ2-1, with 7 bases lining up with TRBD1. Germline V gene data show CDR1 as MNHNS and CDR2 as SASEGT. V dropped 5 bases and J dropped 5; count of bases not matched to a gene: 6. CDR3 length: 14 amino acids. The CDR3 DNA reads TGTGCCAGCAGTACGGGACAGCCCCACAATGAGCAGTTCTTC. It is translated as CASSTGQPHNEQFF.

This clonotype was found many times. The rearrangement links TRBV2 to TRBJ1-1; 8 nucleotides agree with TRBD1. The CDR3 contains 15 residues. V trimming: 3 bases; J trimming: 2 bases; junction bases outside the gene matches: 5. CDR1 and CDR2 (germline): SNHLY, FYNNEI. Here the CDR3 DNA reads TGTGCCAGCAGTGACCGACAGGGGCTAAACACTGAAGCTTTCTTT. This codes for CASSDRQGLNTEAFF. Complete variable domain (other parts from reference TRBV2 and TRBJ1-1): EPEVTQTPSHQVTQMGQEVILRCVPISNHLYFYWYRQILGQKVEFLVSFYNNEISEKSEIFDDQFSVERPDGSNFTLKIRSTKLEDSAMYFCASSDRQGLNTEAFFGQGTRLTVV.

This rearrangement joins TRBV2 to TRBJ1-5; no reliable D call. Trimming took off 5 bases at V and 4 bases at J, with 12 bases between the two ends. Looked up from germline, CDR1 is SNHLY and CDR2 is FYNNEI. CDR3 size: 14 residues. CDR3: CASSHPLYNQPQHF. In DNA form, the CDR3 reads TGTGCCAGCAGTCATCCCCTATATAATCAGCCCCAGCATTTT.

V is TRBV24-1 and J is TRBJ2-1; D not resolved. This CDR3 has 13 residues. The V end lost 1 base, the J end lost 9 bases, and 9 bases lay between the germline ends. CDR1 is KGHDR and CDR2 is SFDVKD in the germline V gene. Here the CDR3 DNA reads TGTGCCACCAGTGATTTATTGGTCTCTGAGCAGTTCTTC. It yields the protein CATSDLLVSEQFF.

This clonotype was observed at least ten times. The chain combines TRBV28 with TRBJ2-7; D is unresolved. V was shortened by 6 bases and J by 5 bases, with 11 bases between the two germline ends. This CDR3 has 12 residues. The germline gives CDR1 MDHEN, CDR2 SYDVKM. In DNA form, the CDR3 reads TGTGCCAGCAGCTCCCGGATAAACGAGCAGTACTTC. It specifies CASSSRINEQYF. Filled out from reference TRBV28 and TRBJ2-7, the complete variable domain reads DVKVTQSSRYLVKRTGEKVFLECVQDMDHENMFWYRQDPGLGLRLIYFSYDVKMKEKGDIPEGYSVSREKKERFSLILESASTNQTSMYLCASSSRINEQYFGPGTRLTVT.

This clonotype was seen a few times. CDR3: CASSNLAGVTDTQYF. The DNA for the CDR3 is TGTGCCAGCAGTAACCTAGCGGGGGTCACAGATACGCAGTATTTT. The V call is TRBV6-1, the J call TRBJ2-3, with 10 positions matching TRBD2. CDR1 and CDR2 from the germline V gene are MNHNS and SASEGT. The length of the CDR3 is 15 residues. V lost 5 bases to trimming and J lost 2 bases; unmatched junction nucleotides: 4.

The chain recombines TRBV3-1 with TRBJ1-6, with 10 bases identical to TRBD1. From germline, CDR1 is LGHDT and CDR2 YNNKEL (reference sequence). The V segment lost 1 base and the J segment 10 bases; nucleotides outside the gene matches: 10. The CDR3 totals 17 residues. DNA for the CDR3: TGTGCCAGCAGCCAAGGAGGACAGGGGGTAACAGCATCACCCCTCCACTTT. Translating it yields CASSQGGQGVTASPLHF.

This clonotype appeared many times. V is TRBV18 and J is TRBJ1-2; D gene ambiguous. This CDR3 contains 17 residues. V lost 3 bases, J lost 8 bases, and 25 bases lay in between. Per germline, CDR1 KGHSH and CDR2 LQKENI. CDR3 nucleotide sequence: TGTGCCAGCTCACCTCCGAACACAGAAGAGGCTTCGGGAGGCTACACCTTC. It is translated as CASSPPNTEEASGGYTF. Full variable domain (rest looked up from reference TRBV18 and TRBJ1-2): NAGVMQNPRHLVRRRGQEARLRCSPMKGHSHVYWYRQLPEEGLKFMVYLQKENIIDESGMPKERFSAEFPKEGPSILRIQQVVRGDSAAYFCASSPPNTEEASGGYTFGSGTRLTVV.

In its sample, this clonotype was seen a few times. Here the CDR3 DNA reads TGTGCCAGCAGTGAAGCGGGACGGGTGAACACTGAAGCTTTCTTT. Protein: CASSEAGRVNTEAFF. The V and J genes are TRBV6-1 and TRBJ1-1; D is possibly TRBD1 (5 bases). Between the trimmed V and J ends, which lost 0 bases and 0 bases, there was a span of 8 bases. Per germline, CDR1 MNHNS and CDR2 SASEGT. The CDR3 is 15 residues long.